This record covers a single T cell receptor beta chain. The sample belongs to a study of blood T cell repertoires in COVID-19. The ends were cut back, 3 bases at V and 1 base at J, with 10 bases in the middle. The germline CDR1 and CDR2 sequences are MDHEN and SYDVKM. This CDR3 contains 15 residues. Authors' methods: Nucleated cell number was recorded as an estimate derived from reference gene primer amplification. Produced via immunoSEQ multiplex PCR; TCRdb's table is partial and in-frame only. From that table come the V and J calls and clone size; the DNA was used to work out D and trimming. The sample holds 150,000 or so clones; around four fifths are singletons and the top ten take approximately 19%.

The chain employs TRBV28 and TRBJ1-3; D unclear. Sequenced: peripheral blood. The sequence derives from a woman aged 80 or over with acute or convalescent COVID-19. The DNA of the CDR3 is TGTGCCAGCAGTTTCGGAGGTCTTTCTGGAAACACCATATATTTT. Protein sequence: CASSFGGLSGNTIYF. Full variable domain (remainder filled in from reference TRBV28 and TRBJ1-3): DVKVTQSSRYLVKRTGEKVFLECVQDMDHENMFWYRQDPGLGLRLIYFSYDVKMKEKGDIPEGYSVSREKKERFSLILESASTNQTSMYLCASSFGGLSGNTIYFGEGSWLTVV.